This T cell receptor beta chain was captured in a study of identifying expanded T cells in peripheral blood. Findings of the study overall: Differentially abundant clones: about 1.2 between replicates, around 17 at two to three weeks, 19 to 20 at four. Approximately two-week clone count variance significantly increased as total template count grew.

Healthy donors had no documented immune events, such as infections, while sampled. Comments on this clone: The target antigen is unknown.

V lost 4 bases to trimming and J lost 6 bases; unmatched junction nucleotides: 7. The CDR3 spans 15 residues. The V gene's germline CDR1 is SGHRS and CDR2 YFSETQ. Libraries were prepared by immunoSEQ multiplex PCR; TCRdb keeps only in-frame clonotypes and omits some of them. The profile shows approximately 100,000 clones, about 91% of them singletons. Sequenced: blood. This rearrangement joins TRBV5-1 to TRBJ2-1; 10 nucleotides align to TRBD2. This clonotype was sampled from a person between 18 and 75 years old in good health. The CDR3 here is CASSPGGLAVNEQFF. CDR3 nucleotides: TGCGCCAGCAGCCCGGGAGGACTAGCGGTCAATGAGCAGTTCTTC. The whole variable domain, remainder taken from reference TRBV5-1 and TRBJ2-1, is KAGVTQTPRYLIKTRGQQVTLSCSPISGHRSVSWYQQTPGQGLQFLFEYFSETQRNKGNFPGRFSGRQFSNSRSEMNVSTLELGDSALYLCASSPGGLAVNEQFFGPGTRLTVL.